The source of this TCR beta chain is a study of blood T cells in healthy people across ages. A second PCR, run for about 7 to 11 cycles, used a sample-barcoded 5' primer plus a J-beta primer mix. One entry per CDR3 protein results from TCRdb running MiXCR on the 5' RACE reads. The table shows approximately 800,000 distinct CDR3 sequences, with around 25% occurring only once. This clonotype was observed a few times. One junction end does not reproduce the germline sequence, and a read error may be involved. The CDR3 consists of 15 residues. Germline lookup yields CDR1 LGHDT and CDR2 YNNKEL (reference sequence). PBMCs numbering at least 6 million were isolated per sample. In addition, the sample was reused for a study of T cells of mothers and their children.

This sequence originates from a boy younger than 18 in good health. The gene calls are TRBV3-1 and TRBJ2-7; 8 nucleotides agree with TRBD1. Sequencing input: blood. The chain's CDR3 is CAGSQFTGGLYEQYF. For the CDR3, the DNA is TGTGCCGGCAGCCAATTTACAGGGGGGCTATACGAGCAGTACTTC.